This T cell receptor beta chain originates from a study of cytomegalovirus exposure and HLA in healthy donors. An approximately 130-subject validation cohort, separate from the roughly 700-subject first cohort, supplied the donors. As regards this clone: Its antigen is not identified.

Sequencing used immunoSEQ multiplex PCR; TCRdb keeps in-frame clones, though not all of them. Of about 190,000 clones listed, 75% to 90% are singletons. General study points: Cytomegalovirus status, reportedly, was diagnosed with high specificity and sensitivity by the classifier. Clusters of TCRs from the first cohort tended to co-occur in the 100 to 150 validation repertoires (as a later analysis found). The study listed 164 cytomegalovirus-associated TCR beta chains.

Sequencing was performed on PBMCs. This sequence was found in a man younger than 35 in good health and CMV-seropositive.

In DNA form, the CDR3 reads TGTGCCAGCAGCCACCTACTAGCGGACAGCTCCTACGAGCAGTACTTC. Amino acids: CASSHLLADSSYEQYF. This rearrangement joins TRBV14 to TRBJ2-7; 8 bases map to TRBD2. The CDR3 totals 16 residues. After removal of 3 bases from V and 0 bases from J, the junction contained 7 bases not matched to a gene. The germline V gene encodes CDR1 SGHDN and CDR2 FVKESK.